Sequencing of this TCR beta chain was carried out in a study of blood T cell repertoires in COVID-19. In the study overall: Whether acute or convalescent, the COVID-19 samples came from the United States, Italy and Spain. The cDNA or gDNA used as material had been derived from T cells, B-cell-depleted T cells, or PBMCs.

V lost 6 bases to trimming and J lost 5 bases; unmatched junction nucleotides: 6. This CDR3 region has 13 residues. Per the germline V gene, CDR1 is MNHEY and CDR2 is SVGAGI. Authors' processing steps: Estimation of nucleated cell counts was performed using reference gene primer amplification. Clones were read by immunoSEQ multiplex PCR, and TCRdb kept only the in-frame ones, dropping some. For V, J and clone size, that table is used; D and trimming come from the DNA. Here the sample spans around 230,000 clones, 65% to 85% being singletons. This clonotype was sampled from a woman in her 50s with acute or convalescent COVID-19. The V and J genes are TRBV6-5 and TRBJ1-2; TRBD1 agrees at 7 bases. Sequencing was done on a sample of peripheral blood. The CDR3 region is CASSPTGLYGYTF. CDR3 coding DNA: TGTGCCAGCAGCCCGACAGGGTTGTATGGCTACACCTTC.